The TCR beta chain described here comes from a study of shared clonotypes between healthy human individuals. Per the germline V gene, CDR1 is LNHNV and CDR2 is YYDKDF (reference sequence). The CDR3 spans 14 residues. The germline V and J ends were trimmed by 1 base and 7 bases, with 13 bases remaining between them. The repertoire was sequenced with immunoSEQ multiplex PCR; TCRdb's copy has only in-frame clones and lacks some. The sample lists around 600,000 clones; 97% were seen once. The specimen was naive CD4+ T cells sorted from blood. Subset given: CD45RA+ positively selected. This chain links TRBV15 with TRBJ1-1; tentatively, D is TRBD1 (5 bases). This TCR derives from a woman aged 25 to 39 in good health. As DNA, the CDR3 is TGTGCCACCAGCAGAGTGGGACTGGGGCGTGAAGCTTTCTTT. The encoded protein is CATSRVGLGREAFF.